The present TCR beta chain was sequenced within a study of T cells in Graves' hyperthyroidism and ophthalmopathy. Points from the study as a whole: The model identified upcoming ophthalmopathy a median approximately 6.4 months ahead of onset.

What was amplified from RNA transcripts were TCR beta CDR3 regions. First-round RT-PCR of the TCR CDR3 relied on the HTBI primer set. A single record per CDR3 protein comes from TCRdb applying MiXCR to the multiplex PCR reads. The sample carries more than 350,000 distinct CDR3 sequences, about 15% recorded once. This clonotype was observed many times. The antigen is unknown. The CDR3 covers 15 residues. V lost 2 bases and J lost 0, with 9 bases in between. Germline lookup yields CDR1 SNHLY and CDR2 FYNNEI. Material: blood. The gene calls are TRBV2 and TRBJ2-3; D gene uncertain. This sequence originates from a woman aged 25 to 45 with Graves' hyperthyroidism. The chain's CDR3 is CASSERQISTDTQYF. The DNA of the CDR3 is TGTGCCAGCAGTGAACGGCAGATTAGCACAGATACGCAGTATTTT.